This T cell receptor (beta chain) was recorded in a study of cytomegalovirus exposure and HLA in healthy donors. Study-wide results and caveats: The analysis excluded some indistinguishable V segments, including TRBV6-2 and TRBV6-3.

Donors sampled were nominally healthy, though unrecorded immune exposures were likely. Germline values: CDR1 LNHDA, CDR2 SQIVND (reference sequence). J was trimmed by 6 bases and V by 3 bases; bases with no gene match: 6. This CDR3 contains 15 residues. With regard to this clone: Antigen: not known.

Primers included in the PCR were 60 Vbeta and 13 Jbeta primers. TCRdb's copy holds only in-frame clones and misses some; the assay was immunoSEQ multiplex PCR. The data contain over 150,000 clones, approximately 82% of them singletons. The sequencing sample was made of PBMCs. The TCR originated in a male donor in good health and CMV-seropositive. The chain uses TRBV19 and TRBJ2-7, with 12 bases fitting TRBD1. The CDR3 nucleotides are TGTGCCAGTAGTATTGACGGGACAGGGGGCCTCGAGCAGTACTTC. Translated: CASSIDGTGGLEQYF.